This T cell receptor beta chain was identified in a study of PD-1 blockade in classical Hodgkin lymphoma. Whole-study findings and limits: It was CD4+ TCR diversity, not CD8+, that rose significantly by C4D1.

Germline CDR1 MNHEY, CDR2 SVGAGI. V was clipped by 7 bases and J by 1 base, with 16 bases between them. The CDR3 spans 15 residues. In regard to this clone: Its antigen is unknown.

TCRdb's copy holds only in-frame clones and misses some; the assay was immunoSEQ multiplex PCR. The sample holds just under 65,000 clones, about 89% seen once. Time point given: cycle 4 day 1 (C4D1), after six to seven weeks of nivolumab. All trial patients relapsed after autologous stem cell transplantation. The source is a human donor with classical Hodgkin lymphoma. The chain joins TRBV6-5 to TRBJ1-1; D unresolved. This material consisted of peripheral blood mononuclear cells (PBMCs), taken before the fourth cycle of nivolumab. Here the CDR3 reads CASTKNLDGNTEAFF. The CDR3 DNA reads TGTGCCAGCACAAAAAACTTGGACGGGAACACTGAAGCTTTCTTT.